One sample yielded the 32 T cell receptor beta chains listed below, sequenced in a study of early T cells in non-severe SARS-CoV-2 infection. In TCRdb, the 5' RACE reads were re-called with MiXCR into one record per CDR3 protein. Of roughly 70,000 distinct CDR3 sequences listed, more than 15% are singletons. Specimen: whole blood, collected at baseline. The origin of the receptors is an adult who was a healthcare worker with PCR-confirmed SARS-CoV-2 infection or an uninfected control (not recorded which).

Points on this clonotype: One end of the junction varies from germline; a read error may be responsible. The genes are TRBV7-9 and TRBJ1-1; tentatively, D is TRBD1 (6 bases). The CDR3 extends over 15 amino acids. Germline CDR1 reads SEHNR; CDR2 reads FQNEAQ (reference sequence). CDR3 in amino acids: CTSSLQGDVDTEAFF. DNA of the CDR3: TGTACCAGCAGCTTACAGGGAGACGTGGACACTGAAGCTTTCTTT.

The chain carries TRBV19 and TRBJ2-5, with 8 bases identical to TRBD2. Looked up from germline, CDR1 is LNHDA and CDR2 is SQIVND (reference sequence). This CDR3 is 14 amino acids long. V lost 4 bases, J lost 2 bases, and 3 bases stayed unmatched. CDR3 DNA: TGTGCCAGTAGTACGTTAGCGGGACAAGAGACCCAGTACTTC. Translating gives CASSTLAGQETQYF.

This clonotype has only a few counts. This chain connects TRBV28 to TRBJ1-1, with a weak D call TRBD1 (5 bases). Trimming shortened V by 0 bases and J by 10 bases, and 12 bases separated the two germline ends. The CDR3 is made up of 13 amino acids. CDR1 and CDR2 from the germline V gene are MDHEN and SYDVKM. The CDR3 here is CASSLWQPQGAFF. Written as DNA, the CDR3 is TGTGCCAGCAGTTTATGGCAACCGCAGGGAGCTTTCTTT.

The V and J genes are TRBV20-1 and TRBJ2-5, with a weak D call TRBD2 (6 bases). The V and J ends lost 5 bases and 5 bases respectively, with 21 bases between them. The CDR3 runs to 15 residues. Germline V gives CDR1 DFQATT, CDR2 SNEGSKA (reference sequence). As DNA, the CDR3 is TGCAGTGCTCCCAATGTGGGGGGTCAGGTGGAGACCCAGTACTTC. Translated, it gives CSAPNVGGQVETQYF.

The V and J genes are TRBV5-1 and TRBJ1-1, with D hard to call. The CDR3 loop spans 13 amino acids. The V gene's germline CDR1 is SGHRS and CDR2 YFSETQ. V was pared by 4 bases and J by 0 bases, with 7 bases between. The CDR3 sequence: CASSLEVNTEAFF. In nucleotides, the CDR3 is TGCGCCAGCAGCCTCGAAGTGAACACTGAAGCTTTCTTT.

This clonotype was seen a few times. This rearrangement joins TRBV29-1 to TRBJ1-5, with D uncertain. The CDR3 sequence is 13 residues long. With 4 bases removed from V and 0 bases from J, the gap between germline ends came to 7 bases. The germline gives CDR1 SQVTM, CDR2 ANQGSEA. This CDR3 reads CSVALSSNQPQHF. In DNA form, the CDR3 reads TGCAGCGTTGCCCTGAGTAGCAATCAGCCCCAGCATTTT.

This clonotype was found many times. The gene calls are TRBV27 and TRBJ2-1; maybe TRBD2 (6 bases). Germline CDR1 is MNHEY and CDR2 is SMNVEV (reference sequence). V lost 5 bases, J lost 7 bases, and 15 bases lay in between. The length of the CDR3 is 14 residues. The CDR3 DNA reads as TGTGCCAGCAGTGTTGGTACCGGAGGGAATGAGCAGTTCTTC. Its translation is CASSVGTGGNEQFF.

The rearrangement uses TRBV6-5 and TRBJ2-7, with 9 bases identical to TRBD2. V was pared by 0 bases and J by 2 bases, with 11 bases of the junction left unmatched. CDR1 is MNHEY and CDR2 is SVGAGI in the germline V gene. The CDR3 spans 18 residues. This CDR3 is CASSYSPSGKTGAYEQYF. The CDR3 DNA follows: TGTGCCAGCAGTTACTCGCCTAGCGGGAAAACCGGGGCCTACGAGCAGTACTTC.

V is TRBV12-3 or TRBV12-4 and J is TRBJ2-1, with 11 bases that match TRBD1. The CDR3 extends over 16 amino acids. J lost 7 bases, V lost 5 bases, and 10 bases had no gene match. CDR3 nucleotide sequence: TGTGCCAGCAGTCCAAGCAGGACAGGGGGCATGAATGAGCAGTTCTTC. This encodes CASSPSRTGGMNEQFF.

This rearrangement joins TRBV20-1 to TRBJ2-5; the match to TRBD2 covers 15 bases. CDR1 and CDR2 from the germline V gene are DFQATT and SNEGSKA (reference sequence). V gave up 5 bases and J gave up 6 bases; unmatched junction bases: 10. This CDR3 is built from 16 residues. The CDR3 nucleotides are TGCAGTGCTCTTGGACTAGCGGGAGGGCCGGGGAAGACCCAGTACTTC. Translation: CSALGLAGGPGKTQYF.

CDR3 DNA: TGTGCCAGCAGCTCGTACTACACTGAAGCTTTCTTT. This translates into CASSSYYTEAFF. The chain couples TRBV5-5 to TRBJ1-1; no clear D gene. V was cut by 3 bases and J by 3 bases, with 6 bases left in between. There are 12 residues in the CDR3. The V gene's germline CDR1 is SGHKS and CDR2 YYEKEE (reference sequence).

The chain has TRBV20-1 and TRBJ2-7; D uncertain. Trimming left V 5 bases short and J 6 bases short, with 17 bases between. The CDR3 is 13 residues long. The germline CDR1 and CDR2 sequences are DFQATT and SNEGSKA (reference sequence). Written as DNA, the CDR3 is TGCAGTGCTGGGTCGAGAGCCTCAGGCGAGCAGTACTTC. Translating gives CSAGSRASGEQYF.

CDR3 in amino acids: CASSRTQETQYF. The CDR3 DNA is TGTGCCAGCAGCCGAACCCAAGAGACCCAGTACTTC. The chain carries TRBV3-1 and TRBJ2-5; D gene ambiguous. CDR1 and CDR2 (germline): LGHDT, YNNKEL (reference sequence). The CDR3 is 12 amino acids. The V end lost 4 bases, the J end lost 1 base, and 4 bases lay between the germline ends.

In this sample, this clonotype turned up many times. The chain uses TRBV24-1 and TRBJ2-1, with 10 nucleotides matching TRBD2. The length of the CDR3 is 15 residues. V dropped 3 bases and J dropped 4; count of bases not matched to a gene: 2. Germline CDR1 reads KGHDR; CDR2 reads SFDVKD. The chain's CDR3 is CATSDGSGGYNEQFF. The CDR3, as DNA: TGTGCCACCAGTGATGGTAGCGGGGGGTACAATGAGCAGTTCTTC.

This chain links TRBV30 with TRBJ2-3; 7 positions agree with TRBD2. The V and J ends lost 4 bases and 1 base, in that order; junction bases with no gene match: 8. This CDR3 has 15 residues. Per the germline V gene, CDR1 is GTSNPN and CDR2 is SVGIG (reference sequence). CDR3 region: CAWTTQGLRTDTQYF. For the CDR3, the DNA is TGTGCCTGGACAACGCAGGGACTACGCACAGATACGCAGTATTTT.

This clonotype has only a few counts. The CDR3 DNA is TGCAGTGCTAGAGAAAGAGGGGGCACTGAAGCTTTCTTT. Translating it yields CSARERGGTEAFF. J is TRBJ1-1 and V is TRBV20-1, with D possibly being TRBD1 (6 bases). The CDR3 length is 13 residues. Per the germline V gene, CDR1 is DFQATT and CDR2 is SNEGSKA (reference sequence). Between the trimmed V and J ends, which lost 0 bases and 4 bases, there was a span of 9 bases.

This clonotype was counted only a few times. The V call is TRBV19, the J call TRBJ1-2; 7 bases map to TRBD1. Losses at the gene ends were 6 bases for V and 2 bases for J; bases not matched to a gene: 6. The CDR3 is 14 residues long. CDR1 is LNHDA and CDR2 is SQIVND in the germline V gene (reference sequence). This CDR3 reads CASSPTGRNYGYTF. CDR3 sequence (DNA): TGTGCCAGTAGCCCGACAGGGAGGAACTATGGCTACACCTTC.

This clonotype was observed a handful of times. The chain is built from TRBV12-3 or TRBV12-4 and TRBJ2-1, with D possibly being TRBD1 (6 bases). V shed 4 bases and J shed 0 bases, with 10 bases lying between them. This CDR3 spans 15 amino acids. The CDR3 bases are TGTGCCAGCAGTTCTCACAGGGACTCCTACAATGAGCAGTTCTTC. Translation: CASSSHRDSYNEQFF.

This clonotype has more than one count but fewer than ten. The chain has TRBV13 and TRBJ2-7, with D unresolved. Germline-derived CDR1 and CDR2 are PRHDT and FYEKMQ (reference sequence). The CDR3 contains 12 residues. The germline V and J ends were trimmed by 3 bases and 7 bases, with 10 bases remaining between them. The CDR3, as DNA: TGTGCCAGCAGCTTCGAAGGTGGGGAGCAGTACTTC. It translates to CASSFEGGEQYF.

This clonotype was recorded at least ten times. The V gene is TRBV6-5, the J gene TRBJ2-7; TRBD1 might be the D (6 bases). Germline lookup yields CDR1 MNHEY and CDR2 SVGAGI. CDR3 size: 15 residues. Trimming took off 6 bases at V and 6 bases at J, with 21 bases between the two ends. CDR3 in amino acids: CASRHPTGEAREQYF. CDR3 nucleotide sequence: TGTGCCAGCAGGCACCCGACAGGCGAGGCCCGCGAGCAGTACTTC.

This clonotype is medium-sized in the sample. The V gene is TRBV6-5, the J gene TRBJ1-4, with 7 bases fitting TRBD1. The germline V gene has CDR1 MNHEY and CDR2 SVGAGI. The CDR3 sequence is 16 residues long. Trimming cost V 0 bases and J 8 bases; bases outside gene matches: 9. The CDR3, as DNA: TGTGCCAGCAGTTACTCGTTTCCGGGACAGATGGAAAAACTGTTTTTT. Its translation: CASSYSFPGQMEKLFF.

This clonotype was observed a handful of times. The CDR3 reads CSAEGTYSNQPQHF. The DNA of the CDR3 is TGCAGTGCGGAAGGGACGTATAGCAATCAGCCCCAGCATTTT. The chain carries TRBV20-1 and TRBJ1-5; the D gene is possibly TRBD1 (5 bases). The CDR3 is 14 residues long. Germline-derived CDR1 and CDR2 are DFQATT and SNEGSKA (reference sequence). Trimming took off 6 bases at V and 0 bases at J, with 12 bases between the two ends.

This clonotype has a handful of counts. The gene calls are TRBV20-1 and TRBJ2-7; D is undetermined. The CDR3 length is 11 residues. Germline V gives CDR1 DFQATT, CDR2 SNEGSKA (reference sequence). The V end was cut by 1 base, the J end by 5 bases, with 6 bases between. Here the CDR3 DNA reads TGCAGTGCTAGAGTGGGGAACGAGCAGTACTTC. Residues: CSARVGNEQYF.

The chain is built from TRBV5-1 and TRBJ1-2, with D perhaps matching TRBD1 (6 bases). The CDR3 has 16 residues. The V and J ends lost 5 bases and 8 bases respectively, with 25 bases between them. CDR1 is SGHRS and CDR2 is YFSETQ in the germline V gene. CDR3 protein: CASREFFTGQVEGYTF. The CDR3 DNA reads as TGCGCCAGCAGGGAATTCTTCACAGGGCAGGTGGAGGGCTACACCTTC.

This clonotype was found a few times. J is TRBJ1-6 and V is TRBV30; D may be TRBD1 (6 bases). The CDR3 covers 15 residues. V was trimmed by 3 bases and J by 8 bases, leaving 17 bases between them. Germline-derived CDR1 and CDR2 are GTSNPN and SVGIG (reference sequence). The CDR3 DNA follows: TGTGCCTGGAGCCCAATTAGGGGGTACGATTCACCCCTCCACTTT. Residues: CAWSPIRGYDSPLHF.

The chain uses TRBV5-1 and TRBJ2-7, with TRBD2 matching over 7 bases. Per germline, CDR1 SGHRS and CDR2 YFSETQ. The length of the CDR3 is 15 residues. V was clipped by 0 bases and J by 6 bases; unmatched bases: 9. The CDR3 region is CASSLAMEGRGEQYF. The CDR3 DNA is TGCGCCAGCAGCTTGGCAATGGAGGGGAGGGGCGAGCAGTACTTC.

The chain has TRBV4-2 and TRBJ1-2, with D perhaps matching TRBD1 (6 bases). The length of the CDR3 is 15 residues. V shed 0 bases and J shed 4 bases, with 12 bases lying between them. CDR1 and CDR2 from the germline V gene are LGHNA and YNFKEQ. The CDR3 DNA is TGTGCCAGCAGCCAAGAGTGGACAGCGGCCTATGGCTACACCTTC. This translates into CASSQEWTAAYGYTF.

This clonotype was detected many times. V is TRBV20-1 and J is TRBJ2-7, with 9 positions matching TRBD1. The V and J ends lost 5 bases and 5 bases, in that order; junction bases with no gene match: 7. The CDR3 is 13 residues long. The germline V gene encodes CDR1 DFQATT and CDR2 SNEGSKA (reference sequence). The CDR3 spells CSASTGQGDEQYF. The CDR3 DNA sequence: TGCAGTGCTTCGACGGGACAGGGCGACGAGCAGTACTTC.

The chain uses TRBV12-3 or TRBV12-4 and TRBJ1-5; 8 bases match TRBD1. CDR3 length: 15 residues. V was clipped by 7 bases and J by 5 bases; unmatched bases: 10. The CDR3 DNA reads as TGTGCCAGCACCAAAACAGGGGGTTGGGATCAGCCCCAGCATTTT. It codes for CASTKTGGWDQPQHF.

A few counts support this clonotype. This rearrangement joins TRBV20-1 to TRBJ2-5, with 8 bases aligning to TRBD2. The ends lost 6 bases at V and 4 bases at J; junction bases unmatched: 13. This CDR3 has 15 residues. Germline CDR1 is DFQATT and CDR2 is SNEGSKA (reference sequence). CDR3 coding DNA: TGCAGTGCCGCCAGCGGGGGCTCTCGCGGAGAGACCCAGTACTTC. Its protein product is CSAASGGSRGETQYF.

The sample holds a few counts of this clonotype. The genes are TRBV10-2 and TRBJ2-7, with 9 bases lining up with TRBD1. In germline, CDR1 is WSHSY, CDR2 SAAADI. The CDR3 loop spans 15 amino acids. V trimming: 0 bases; J trimming: 2 bases; junction bases outside the gene matches: 2. In DNA, the CDR3 is TGCGCCAGCAGTGAGTCAGGGACAGGGACCTACGAGCAGTACTTC. It is translated as CASSESGTGTYEQYF.

In this sample, this clonotype turned up a few times. V usage is TRBV6-4 and J usage is TRBJ1-1; D is perhaps TRBD1 (6 bases). This CDR3 comprises 15 residues. The V gene lost 6 bases and the J gene lost 0 bases, with 14 bases spanning the gap. Germline CDR1 MRHNA, CDR2 SNTAGT. The CDR3 protein is CASRSTGYMNTEAFF. The CDR3 DNA reads TGTGCCAGCAGATCCACAGGGTACATGAACACTGAAGCTTTCTTT.